These 14 T cell receptor beta chains were all obtained from the same sample, sequenced in a study of CD8+CD57+ T cells in acquired aplastic anemia (dated by TCRdb to about 2018). Flow cytometry had shown CD8+CD57+ cell expansion in the patients selected for sequencing. Sequencing instrument: Illumina HiSeq 2000. Genomic DNA served as template for TCR beta VDJ combination and CDR3 sequence profiling. TCRdb trimmed public reads at Q25 via fastp, called clones via MiXCR and kept in-frame beta chains. Under each unique CDR3 protein, matching rows form one entry showing the most common genes and DNA. Recorded for this sample are fewer than 250,000 distinct CDR3 sequences; more than 40% of them occurred a single time. 7.8% of the sample rests with the top ten. Sequences were obtained from sorted CD4+, CD8+, or CD8+CD57+ T cells (not recorded which) from PBMCs. These TCRs come from a human donor with aplastic anemia.

This rearrangement joins TRBV7-2 to TRBJ1-5, with 10 nucleotides matching TRBD1. V lost 5 bases to trimming and J lost 11 bases; unmatched junction nucleotides: 9. Per the germline V gene, CDR1 is SGHTA and CDR2 is FQGNSA. The CDR3 loop spans 14 amino acids. CDR3 DNA: TGTACCAGCAGCAGACAGGGGGCGCAGGAGACCCAGCATTTT. This codes for CTSSRQGAQETQHF.

The CDR3 sequence is CATSELAGGLRTDTQYF. CDR3 DNA sequence: TGTGCCACCAGTGAACTAGCGGGAGGCCTACGCACAGATACGCAGTATTTT. This chain uses TRBV24-1 with TRBJ2-3; 12 bases line up with TRBD2. The CDR3 is made up of 17 amino acids. Trimming at V came to 4 bases and at J to 1 base, leaving 5 bases not matched to a gene. Germline V gene sequence: CDR1 KGHDR, CDR2 SFDVKD.

For this clonotype: One junction end disagrees with the germline gene, perhaps due to a read error. This chain joins TRBV15 and TRBJ2-1, with 7 bases lining up with TRBD2. This CDR3 comprises 16 residues. Germline V CDR1 and CDR2: LNHNV, YYDKDF (reference sequence). CDR3 sequence reads: CASSQELGLGSNEQFF. The CDR3 DNA sequence: TGTGCCAGCAGCCAAGAGTTAGGACTAGGAAGCAATGAGCAGTTCTTC.

This clonotype was seen repeatedly, ten times or more. The chain is built from TRBV19 and TRBJ1-2; TRBD1 matches at 9 bases. In germline, CDR1 is LNHDA, CDR2 SQIVND (reference sequence). The CDR3 spans 14 residues. Trimming at V came to 4 bases and at J to 4 bases, leaving 4 bases not matched to a gene. The CDR3 sequence: CASSRDRVFYGYTF. The DNA of the CDR3 is TGTGCCAGTAGTAGGGACAGGGTTTTCTATGGCTACACCTTC.

Of note for this clonotype: It may be a read error: a sequence one base away is much more abundant. Given the absence of the conserved phenylalanine or tryptophan at the CDR3 end, a read error is likely. The chain is built from TRBV10-1 and TRBJ1-6, with TRBD1 as a possible D gene (6 bases). Germline V CDR1 and CDR2: WNHNN, SYGVQD (reference sequence). CDR3 length: 14 amino acids. The DNA of the CDR3 is TGTGCCAGCAGTTTAGGGGGGCTATGGTCACCCCTCCACCTT. It yields the protein CASSLGGLWSPLHL.

This clonotype was observed many times. The rearrangement links TRBV12-3 or TRBV12-4 to TRBJ2-3; possible D gene TRBD2, 6 bases. This CDR3 contains 16 residues. Trimming left V 5 bases short and J 0 bases short, with 15 bases between. The CDR3 spells CASSAPSSESTDTQYF. CDR3 sequence (DNA): TGTGCCAGCAGTGCCCCGTCTAGCGAAAGCACAGATACGCAGTATTTT.

This clonotype was seen ten or more times. The chain has TRBV11-1 and TRBJ2-7, with 7 bases matching TRBD1. CDR1 is SGHAT and CDR2 is FQDESV in the germline V gene (reference sequence). CDR3 size: 14 residues. After removal of 3 bases from V and 3 bases from J, the junction contained 5 bases not matched to a gene. CDR3 DNA: TGTGCCAGCAGCTTCCCAGACAGGGACTACGAGCAGTACTTC. Its protein is CASSFPDRDYEQYF.

This clonotype has just a few counts. The chain carries TRBV29-1 and TRBJ2-7, with D perhaps TRBD1 (6 bases). The CDR3 runs to 12 residues. Germline CDR1 SQVTM, CDR2 ANQGSEA. The ends were cut back, 3 bases at V and 7 bases at J, with 13 bases in the middle. This chain's CDR3 is CSVDGRGGEQYF. For the CDR3, the DNA is TGCAGCGTTGACGGCAGGGGTGGGGAGCAGTACTTC.

This clonotype was counted at least ten times. The chain employs TRBV5-1 and TRBJ2-1; D may be TRBD2 (5 bases). CDR1 and CDR2 from the germline V gene are SGHRS and YFSETQ. The CDR3 is made up of 14 amino acids. V was pared by 0 bases and J by 8 bases, with 12 bases between. This CDR3 reads CASSLEASIYEQFF. Written as DNA, the CDR3 is TGCGCCAGCAGCTTGGAGGCTAGCATATATGAGCAGTTCTTC.

Comments on this clonotype: The junction does not match germline at one end; this may be a read error. The genes are TRBV7-3 and TRBJ2-7; TRBD1 matches at 7 bases. The germline gives CDR1 SGHTA, CDR2 FQGTGA. The CDR3 consists of 17 residues. The CDR3 here is CASSQKGQNDLGYEQHF. CDR3 bases: TGCGCCAGCAGCCAAAAGGGACAGAACGATCTTGGGTACGAGCAGCACTTC.

The gene calls are TRBV10-2 and TRBJ2-5; 8 bases map to TRBD2. Germline V gene sequence: CDR1 WSHSY, CDR2 SAAADI. With 6 bases clipped from V and 1 base from J, the junction kept 13 bases outside the gene matches. The CDR3 covers 17 residues. The CDR3 sequence: CASSSSGVRPFQETQYF. The CDR3 bases are TGCGCCAGCAGCAGTAGCGGGGTTCGCCCATTCCAAGAGACCCAGTACTTC.

The chain recombines TRBV29-1 with TRBJ1-5, with TRBD1 matching 7 bases. Germline loops: CDR1 SQVTM, CDR2 ANQGSEA. The ends lost 6 bases at V and 3 bases at J; junction bases unmatched: 5. The CDR3 extends over 13 amino acids. This chain's CDR3 is CSVKGQANQPQHF. The CDR3 DNA is TGCAGCGTGAAAGGACAGGCCAATCAGCCCCAGCATTTT.

Notes on this clonotype: This could be a read error, since a much larger clone is one nucleotide away. J is TRBJ2-7 and V is TRBV7-8; D is ambiguous. Germline values: CDR1 SGHVS, CDR2 FQNEAQ. V lost 5 bases and J 5 bases, leaving 7 bases between the germline ends. CDR3 length equals 11 residues. This CDR3 reads CASSPGHEQYF. The CDR3 bases are TGTGCCAGCAGCCCAGGACACGAGCAGTACTTC.

Many counts were recorded for this clonotype. The chain joins TRBV15 to TRBJ1-1, with 10 bases that match TRBD1. The V gene end was trimmed by 7 bases and the J gene end by 3 bases; junction bases not matched to a gene: 8. The germline V gene encodes CDR1 LNHNV and CDR2 YYDKDF (reference sequence). The CDR3 extends over 15 amino acids. The CDR3 nucleotides are TGTGCCACCACGTACACCGGGACAGGGGACACTGAAGCTTTCTTT. As protein: CATTYTGTGDTEAFF.